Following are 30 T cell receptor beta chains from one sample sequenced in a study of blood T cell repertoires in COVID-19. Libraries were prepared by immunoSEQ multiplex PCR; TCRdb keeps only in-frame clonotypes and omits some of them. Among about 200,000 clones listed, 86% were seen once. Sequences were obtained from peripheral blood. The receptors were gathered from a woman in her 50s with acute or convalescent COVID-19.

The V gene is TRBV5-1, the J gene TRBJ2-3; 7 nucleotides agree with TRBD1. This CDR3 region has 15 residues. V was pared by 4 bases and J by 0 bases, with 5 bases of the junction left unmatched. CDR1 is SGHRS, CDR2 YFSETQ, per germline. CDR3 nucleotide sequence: TGCGCCAGCAGCCAGCAGGGACAGAGCACAGATACGCAGTATTTT. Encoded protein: CASSQQGQSTDTQYF.

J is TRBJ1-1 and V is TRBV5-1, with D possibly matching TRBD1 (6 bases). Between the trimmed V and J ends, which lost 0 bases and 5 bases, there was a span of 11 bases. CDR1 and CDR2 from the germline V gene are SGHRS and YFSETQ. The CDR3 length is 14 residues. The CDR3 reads CASSLEGGSTEAFF. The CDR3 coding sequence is TGCGCCAGCAGCTTGGAAGGGGGATCAACTGAAGCTTTCTTT.

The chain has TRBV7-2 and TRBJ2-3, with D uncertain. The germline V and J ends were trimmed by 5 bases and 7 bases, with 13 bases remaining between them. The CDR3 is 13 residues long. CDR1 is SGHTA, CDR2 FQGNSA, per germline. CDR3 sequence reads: CASSARRMNTQYF. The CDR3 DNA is TGTGCCAGCAGCGCCAGGCGCATGAATACGCAGTATTTT.

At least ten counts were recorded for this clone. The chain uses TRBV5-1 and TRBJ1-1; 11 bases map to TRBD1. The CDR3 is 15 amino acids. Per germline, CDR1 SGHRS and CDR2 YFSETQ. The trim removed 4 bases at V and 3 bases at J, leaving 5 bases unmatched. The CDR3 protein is CASSRTGGGYTEAFF. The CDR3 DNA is TGCGCCAGCAGCCGGACAGGGGGCGGGTACACTGAAGCTTTCTTT. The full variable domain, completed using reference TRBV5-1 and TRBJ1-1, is KAGVTQTPRYLIKTRGQQVTLSCSPISGHRSVSWYQQTPGQGLQFLFEYFSETQRNKGNFPGRFSGRQFSNSRSEMNVSTLELGDSALYLCASSRTGGGYTEAFFGQGTRLTVV.

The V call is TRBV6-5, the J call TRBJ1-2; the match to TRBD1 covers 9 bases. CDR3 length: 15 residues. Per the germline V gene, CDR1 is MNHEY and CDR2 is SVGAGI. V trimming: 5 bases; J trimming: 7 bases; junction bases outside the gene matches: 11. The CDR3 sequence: CASSRQGVLGRGYTF. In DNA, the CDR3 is TGTGCCAGCAGTAGACAGGGGGTTCTCGGGCGTGGCTACACCTTC.

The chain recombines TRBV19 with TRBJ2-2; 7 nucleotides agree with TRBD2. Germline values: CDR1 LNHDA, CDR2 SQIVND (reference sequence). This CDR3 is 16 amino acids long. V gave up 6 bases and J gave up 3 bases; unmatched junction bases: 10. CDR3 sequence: CASRERLASDTGELFF. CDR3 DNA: TGTGCCAGTAGGGAGAGACTAGCTTCCGACACCGGGGAGCTGTTTTTT.

The CDR3 spells CASSQSGRAGDYNEQFF. The CDR3 bases are TGCGCCAGCAGCCAATCGGGTCGAGCGGGGGACTACAATGAGCAGTTCTTC. The rearrangement joins TRBV4-3 to TRBJ2-1; 8 nucleotides align to TRBD2. CDR1 is LGHNA, CDR2 YSLEER, per germline. The V gene end was trimmed by 2 bases and the J gene end by 3 bases; junction bases not matched to a gene: 9. The CDR3 loop spans 17 amino acids.

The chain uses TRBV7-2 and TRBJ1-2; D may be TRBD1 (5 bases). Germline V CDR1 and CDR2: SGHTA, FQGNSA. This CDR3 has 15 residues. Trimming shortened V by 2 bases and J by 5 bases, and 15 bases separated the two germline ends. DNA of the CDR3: TGTGCCAGCAGCTTAAACCGGCAGGGAACTTATGGCTACACCTTC. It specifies CASSLNRQGTYGYTF. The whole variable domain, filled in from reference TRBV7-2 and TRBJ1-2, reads GAGVSQSPSNKVTEKGKDVELRCDPISGHTALYWYRQSLGQGLEFLIYFQGNSAPDKSGLPSDRFSAERTGGSVSTLTIQRTQQEDSAVYLCASSLNRQGTYGYTFGSGTRLTVV.

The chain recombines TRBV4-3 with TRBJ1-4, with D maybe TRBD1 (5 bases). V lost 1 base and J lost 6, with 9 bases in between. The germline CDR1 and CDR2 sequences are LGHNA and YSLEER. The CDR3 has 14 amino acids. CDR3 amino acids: CASSQAGLDEKLFF. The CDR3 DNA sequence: TGCGCCAGCAGCCAAGCAGGGTTGGATGAAAAACTGTTTTTT.

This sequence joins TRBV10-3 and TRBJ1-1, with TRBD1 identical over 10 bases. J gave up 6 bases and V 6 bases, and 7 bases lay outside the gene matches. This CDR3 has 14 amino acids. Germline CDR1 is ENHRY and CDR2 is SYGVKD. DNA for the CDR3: TGTGCCATCAGGCCGGACAGGGGGAGGGCTGAAGCTTTCTTT. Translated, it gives CAIRPDRGRAEAFF.

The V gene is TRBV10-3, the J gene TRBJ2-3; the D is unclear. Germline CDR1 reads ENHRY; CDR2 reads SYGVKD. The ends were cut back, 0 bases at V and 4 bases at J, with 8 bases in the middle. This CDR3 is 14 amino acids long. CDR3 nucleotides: TGTGCCATCAGTGAGTCTACTCCGCCAGATACGCAGTATTTT. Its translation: CAISESTPPDTQYF.

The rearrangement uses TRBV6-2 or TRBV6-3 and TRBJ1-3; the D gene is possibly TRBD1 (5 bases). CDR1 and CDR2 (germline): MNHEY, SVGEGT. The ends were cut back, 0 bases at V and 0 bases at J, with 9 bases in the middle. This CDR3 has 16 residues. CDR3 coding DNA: TGTGCCAGCAGTTACTCACAGGTTGCCTCTGGAAACACCATATATTTT. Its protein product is CASSYSQVASGNTIYF.

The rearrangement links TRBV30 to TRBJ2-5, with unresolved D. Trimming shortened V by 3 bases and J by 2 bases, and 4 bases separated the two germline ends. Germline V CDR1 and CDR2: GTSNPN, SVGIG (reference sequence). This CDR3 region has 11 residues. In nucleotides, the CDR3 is TGTGCCTGGAGCTCTCAAGAGACCCAGTACTTC. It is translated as CAWSSQETQYF. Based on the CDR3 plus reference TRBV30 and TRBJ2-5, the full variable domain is SQTIHQWPATLVQPVGSPLSLECTVEGTSNPNLYWYRQAAGRGLQLLFYSVGIGQISSEVPQNLSASRPQDRQFILSSKKLLLSDSGFYLCAWSSQETQYFGPGTRLLVL.

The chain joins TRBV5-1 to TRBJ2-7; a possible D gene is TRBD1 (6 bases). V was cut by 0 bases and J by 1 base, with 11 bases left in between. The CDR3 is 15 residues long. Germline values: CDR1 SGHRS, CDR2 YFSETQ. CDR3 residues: CASSLATGSSYEQYF. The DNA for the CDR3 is TGCGCCAGCAGCTTGGCCACAGGGAGTTCCTACGAGCAGTACTTC.

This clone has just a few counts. In nucleotides, the CDR3 is TGCGCCAGCAGCGGCCGAGGACAGTATAATTCACCCCTCCACTTT. Protein product: CASSGRGQYNSPLHF. The chain combines TRBV5-1 with TRBJ1-6; D is possibly TRBD1 (6 bases). V lost 4 bases and J lost 4, with 12 bases in between. This CDR3 contains 15 residues. In germline, CDR1 is SGHRS, CDR2 YFSETQ.

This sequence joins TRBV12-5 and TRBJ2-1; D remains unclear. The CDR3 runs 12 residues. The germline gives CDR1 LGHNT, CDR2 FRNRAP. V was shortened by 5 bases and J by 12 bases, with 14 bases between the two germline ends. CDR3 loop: CASGPIAAVQFF. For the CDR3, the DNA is TGTGCTAGTGGTCCAATAGCTGCGGTGCAGTTCTTC.

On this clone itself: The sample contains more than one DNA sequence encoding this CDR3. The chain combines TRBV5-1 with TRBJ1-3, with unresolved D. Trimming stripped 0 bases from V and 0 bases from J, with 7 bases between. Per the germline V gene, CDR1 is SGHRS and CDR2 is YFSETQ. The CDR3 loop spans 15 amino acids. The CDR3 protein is CASSLDGSSGNTIYF. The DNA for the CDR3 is TGCGCCAGCAGCTTGGACGGGAGCTCTGGAAACACCATATATTTT. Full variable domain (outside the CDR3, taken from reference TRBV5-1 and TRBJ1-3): KAGVTQTPRYLIKTRGQQVTLSCSPISGHRSVSWYQQTPGQGLQFLFEYFSETQRNKGNFPGRFSGRQFSNSRSEMNVSTLELGDSALYLCASSLDGSSGNTIYFGEGSWLTVV.

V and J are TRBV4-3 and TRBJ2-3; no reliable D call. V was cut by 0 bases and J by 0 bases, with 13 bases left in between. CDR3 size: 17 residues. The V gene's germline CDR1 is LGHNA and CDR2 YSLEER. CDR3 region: CASSQDSTVPSTDTQYF. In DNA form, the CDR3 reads TGCGCCAGCAGCCAAGATAGTACAGTTCCTAGCACAGATACGCAGTATTTT.

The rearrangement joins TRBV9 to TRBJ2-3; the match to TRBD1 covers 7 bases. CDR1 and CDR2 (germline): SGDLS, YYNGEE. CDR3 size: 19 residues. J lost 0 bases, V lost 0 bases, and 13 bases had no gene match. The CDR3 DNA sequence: TGTGCCAGCAGCGTAGAAGGGGGCCCTGGAGAAGGGAGCACAGATACGCAGTATTTT. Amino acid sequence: CASSVEGGPGEGSTDTQYF.

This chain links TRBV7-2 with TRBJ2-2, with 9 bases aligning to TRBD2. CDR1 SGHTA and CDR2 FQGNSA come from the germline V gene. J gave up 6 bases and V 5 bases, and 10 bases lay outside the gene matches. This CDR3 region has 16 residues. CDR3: CASSRDPGLAAGELFF. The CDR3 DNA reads TGTGCCAGCAGCCGGGATCCGGGACTAGCCGCCGGGGAGCTGTTTTTT.

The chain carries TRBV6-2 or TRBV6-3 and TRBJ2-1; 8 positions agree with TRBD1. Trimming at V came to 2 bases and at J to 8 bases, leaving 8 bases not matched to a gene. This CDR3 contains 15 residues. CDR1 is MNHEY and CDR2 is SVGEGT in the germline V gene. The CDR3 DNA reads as TGTGCCAGCAGTTACGTCCAGGGGGCGCGAGATGAGCAGTTCTTC. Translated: CASSYVQGARDEQFF.

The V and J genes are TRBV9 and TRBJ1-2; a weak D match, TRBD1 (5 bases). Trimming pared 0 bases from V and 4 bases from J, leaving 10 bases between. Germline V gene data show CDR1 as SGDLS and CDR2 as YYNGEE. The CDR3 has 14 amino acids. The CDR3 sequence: CASSVATGSYGYTF. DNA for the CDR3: TGTGCCAGCAGCGTAGCTACAGGCAGCTATGGCTACACCTTC.

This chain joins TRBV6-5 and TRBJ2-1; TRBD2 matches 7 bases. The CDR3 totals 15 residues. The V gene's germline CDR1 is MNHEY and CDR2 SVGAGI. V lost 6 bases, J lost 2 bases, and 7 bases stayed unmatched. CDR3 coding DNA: TGTGCCAGCAGATATCAGGGAGGGGCCTACAATGAGCAGTTCTTC. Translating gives CASRYQGGAYNEQFF.

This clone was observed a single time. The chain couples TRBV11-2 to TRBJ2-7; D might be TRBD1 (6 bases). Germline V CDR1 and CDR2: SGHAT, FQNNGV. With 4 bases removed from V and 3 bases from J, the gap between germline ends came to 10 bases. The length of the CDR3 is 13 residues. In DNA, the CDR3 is TGTGCCAGCAGCTCGGACAGTTACTACGAGCAGTACTTC. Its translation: CASSSDSYYEQYF.

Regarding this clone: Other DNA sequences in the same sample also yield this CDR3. CDR3 nucleotide sequence: TGCGCCAGCAGCTTTGGGACAGCGAACACTGAAGCTTTCTTT. Protein sequence: CASSFGTANTEAFF. The chain combines TRBV5-1 with TRBJ1-1, with 7 bases aligning to TRBD1. V lost 2 bases, J lost 1 base, and 2 bases stayed unmatched. Germline CDR1 SGHRS, CDR2 YFSETQ. The CDR3 totals 14 residues. Drawing the rest from reference TRBV5-1 and TRBJ1-1, the complete variable domain is KAGVTQTPRYLIKTRGQQVTLSCSPISGHRSVSWYQQTPGQGLQFLFEYFSETQRNKGNFPGRFSGRQFSNSRSEMNVSTLELGDSALYLCASSFGTANTEAFFGQGTRLTVV.

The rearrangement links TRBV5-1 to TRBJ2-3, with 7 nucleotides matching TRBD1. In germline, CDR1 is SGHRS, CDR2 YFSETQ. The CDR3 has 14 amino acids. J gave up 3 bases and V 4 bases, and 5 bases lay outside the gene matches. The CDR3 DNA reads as TGCGCCAGCAGCCCTGACAGGGCGACAGATACGCAGTATTTT. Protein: CASSPDRATDTQYF.

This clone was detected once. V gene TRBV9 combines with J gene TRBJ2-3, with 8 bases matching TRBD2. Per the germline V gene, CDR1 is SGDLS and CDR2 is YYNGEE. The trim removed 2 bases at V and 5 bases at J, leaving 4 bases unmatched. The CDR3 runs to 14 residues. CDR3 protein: CASSVSGKLDTQYF. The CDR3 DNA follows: TGTGCCAGCAGCGTTAGCGGGAAGTTAGATACGCAGTATTTT.

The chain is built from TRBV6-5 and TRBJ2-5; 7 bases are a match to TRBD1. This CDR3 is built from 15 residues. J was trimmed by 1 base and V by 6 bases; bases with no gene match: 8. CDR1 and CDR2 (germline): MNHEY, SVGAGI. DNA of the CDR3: TGTGCCAGCAGGACAGGGCTGGGGTTCCAAGAGACCCAGTACTTC. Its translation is CASRTGLGFQETQYF.

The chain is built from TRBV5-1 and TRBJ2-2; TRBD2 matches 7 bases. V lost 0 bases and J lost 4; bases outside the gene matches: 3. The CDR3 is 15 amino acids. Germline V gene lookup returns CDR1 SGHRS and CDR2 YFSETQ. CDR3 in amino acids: CASSLAGEGTGELFF. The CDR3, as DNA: TGCGCCAGCAGCTTGGCCGGGGAGGGCACCGGGGAGCTGTTTTTT.

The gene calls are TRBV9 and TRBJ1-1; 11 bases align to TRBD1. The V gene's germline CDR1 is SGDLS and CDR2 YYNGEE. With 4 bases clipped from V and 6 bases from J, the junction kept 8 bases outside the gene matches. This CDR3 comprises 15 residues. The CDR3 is CASSILDRGRSEAFF. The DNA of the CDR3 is TGTGCCAGCAGCATTCTGGACAGGGGGCGATCTGAAGCTTTCTTT.